This T cell receptor beta chain was found in a study of T-cell memory formation after mild COVID-19. Germline CDR1 and CDR2: MNHEY and SMNVEV (reference sequence). The V and J ends lost 3 bases and 5 bases respectively, with 25 bases between them. There are 18 residues in the CDR3. This clonotype was picked up a small number of times. TCRdb reprocessed the 5' RACE reads with MiXCR, giving one entry per CDR3 protein. The sample shows around 340,000 distinct CDR3 sequences, over 13% of them seen only once. The sequenced sample was PBMCs or a T cell subset sorted from them (not recorded which). The chain has TRBV27 and TRBJ2-5; D unclear. The source is a man aged 18 to 29 who had mild COVID-19 (a few samples of this study predate the infection). Cell type and time point are not known. The CDR3 protein is CASSLVSELGHPGETQYF. For the CDR3, the DNA is TGTGCCAGCAGTTTGGTCTCCGAGTTGGGCCACCCTGGGGAGACCCAGTACTTC.